The sequence of this T cell receptor beta chain was determined in a study of breast tumors, draining lymph nodes, adjacent tissues. Whole-study results and caveats: Data fit most tumor T cells coming from lymph node, expanding in tumor. Tumors had less TCR diversity than lymph nodes, more than nontumor tissue. Luminal-like breast cancer showed significantly higher tumor–nontumor repertoire similarity than basal-like.

This clonotype was counted at least ten times. Its antigen is unidentified. Axillary draining lymph nodes of breast cancer patients supplied the node samples. With V trimmed by 6 bases and J by 6 bases, 5 bases remained unmatched. Germline CDR1 SNHLY, CDR2 FYNNEI. The CDR3 spans 13 residues. TCRdb passed the multiplex PCR reads through MiXCR, listing each CDR3 protein once. Of approximately 170,000 distinct CDR3 sequences listed, approximately 30% were seen once; the top ten hold 3.5% to 4.5%. The chain has TRBV2 and TRBJ1-2; 9 positions agree with TRBD1. The sample was axillary lymph node tissue. The clonotype was recovered from a female donor with breast cancer. Some clones in this sample may be carry-over from other donors' samples. The CDR3 coding sequence is TGTGCCAGCAGCCCCGGGACAGGGCATGGCTACACCTTC. Residues: CASSPGTGHGYTF.